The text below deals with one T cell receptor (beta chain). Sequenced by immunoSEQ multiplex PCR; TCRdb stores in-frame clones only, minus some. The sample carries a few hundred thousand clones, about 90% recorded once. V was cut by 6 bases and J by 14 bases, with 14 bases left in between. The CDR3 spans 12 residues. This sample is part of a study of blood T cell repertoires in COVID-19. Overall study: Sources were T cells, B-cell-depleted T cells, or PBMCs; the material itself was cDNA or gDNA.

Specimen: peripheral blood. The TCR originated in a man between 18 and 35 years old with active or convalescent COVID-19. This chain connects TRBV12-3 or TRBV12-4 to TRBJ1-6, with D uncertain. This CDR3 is CASRPPLGTLHF. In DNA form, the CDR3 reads TGTGCCAGCAGACCCCCGCTCGGGACCCTCCACTTT.